Listed below are T cell receptor beta chains from one sample, sequenced in a study of blood T cell repertoires in COVID-19. This table comes from immunoSEQ multiplex PCR, and its TCRdb copy is limited to in-frame clones, with some not included. Among about 260,000 clones listed, 70% to 90% were seen once. Specimen: PBMCs or T cells enriched from blood (not recorded which). The source of these receptors is a man in his forties or fifties who had been exposed to COVID-19. Both conserved end residues are part of each CDR3. D genes are given only for firm matches.

D	V	length	J	CDR3	DNA
TRBD1	TRBV5-1	17	TRBJ1-4	CASSTSLPGQGDEKLFF	TGCGCCAGCAGCACAAGTCTCCCGGGACAGGGTGATGAAAAACTGTTTTTT
-	TRBV5-1	14	TRBJ2-6	CASTQGSGANVLTF	TGCGCCAGCACTCAAGGGAGTGGGGCCAACGTCCTGACTTTC
-	TRBV11-3	17	TRBJ1-5	CASSLEGGSAGNQPQHF	TGTGCCAGCAGCTTAGAAGGGGGATCCGCGGGCAATCAGCCCCAGCATTTT
-	TRBV4-1	14	TRBJ1-1	CASRRAVSDTEAFF	TGCGCCAGCAGGCGGGCAGTATCGGACACTGAAGCTTTCTTT
-	TRBV24-1	15	TRBJ1-5	CATSDRMRGNQPQHF	TGTGCCACCAGTGATCGGATGAGGGGCAATCAGCCCCAGCATTTT
TRBD2	TRBV6-5	15	TRBJ2-7	CASANQRGGFYEQYF	TGTGCCAGCGCGAACCAGCGGGGGGGCTTTTACGAGCAGTACTTC
TRBD1	TRBV2	13	TRBJ1-2	CASDSDRVHGYTF	TGTGCCAGCGACTCGGACAGGGTCCATGGCTACACCTTC
-	TRBV18	14	TRBJ1-5	CASSLTYSNQPQHF	TGTGCCAGCTCTCTAACTTATAGCAATCAGCCCCAGCATTTT
-	TRBV4-2	16	TRBJ1-1	CASSQDVTTPNTEAFF	TGTGCCAGCAGCCAAGACGTAACAACACCGAACACTGAAGCTTTCTTT
-	TRBV5-1	14	TRBJ1-2	CASSAGQRDYGYTF	TGCGCCAGCAGCGCAGGACAGAGGGACTATGGCTACACCTTC
-	TRBV5-1	15	TRBJ2-3	CASSPTRGYTDTQYF	TGCGCCAGCAGCCCAACCCGGGGATACACAGATACGCAGTATTTT
TRBD2	TRBV7-2	16	TRBJ2-3	CASSLTSGTNTDTQYF	TGTGCCAGCAGCTTAACTAGCGGGACAAACACAGATACGCAGTATTTT
TRBD1	TRBV5-1	14	TRBJ1-2	CASSAGTVSYGYTF	TGCGCCAGCAGCGCCGGGACAGTTAGCTATGGCTACACCTTC
TRBD2	TRBV5-1	15	TRBJ2-5	CASSSGLAGPGTQYF	TGCGCCAGCAGCTCGGGACTAGCGGGTCCTGGGACCCAGTACTTC
TRBD1	TRBV12-3/TRBV12-4	13	TRBJ1-2	CASSRGGAGGYTF	TGTGCCAGCAGTCGAGGGGGCGCAGGTGGCTACACCTTC